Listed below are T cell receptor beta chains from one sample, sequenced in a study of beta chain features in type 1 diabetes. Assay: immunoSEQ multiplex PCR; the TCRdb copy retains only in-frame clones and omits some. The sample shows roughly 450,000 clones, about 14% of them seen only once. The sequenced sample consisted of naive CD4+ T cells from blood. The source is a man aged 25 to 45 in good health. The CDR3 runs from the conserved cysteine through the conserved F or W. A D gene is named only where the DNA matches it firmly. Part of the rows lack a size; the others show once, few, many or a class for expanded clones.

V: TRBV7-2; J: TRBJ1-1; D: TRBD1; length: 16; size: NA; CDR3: CASSPTGQGASTEAFF; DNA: TGTGCCAGCAGCCCCACCGGACAGGGGGCGAGCACTGAAGCTTTCTTT
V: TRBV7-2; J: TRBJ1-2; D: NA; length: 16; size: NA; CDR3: CASSLGSGWDNYGYTF; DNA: TGTGCCAGCAGCTTAGGATCAGGGTGGGATAACTATGGCTACACCTTC
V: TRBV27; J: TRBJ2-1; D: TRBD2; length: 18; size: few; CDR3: CASSLMRLAGSSYNEQFF; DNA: TGTGCCAGCAGTTTGATGAGACTAGCGGGAAGCTCCTACAATGAGCAGTTCTTC
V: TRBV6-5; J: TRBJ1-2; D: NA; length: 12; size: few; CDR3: CASSLGSGGYTF; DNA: TGTGCCAGCAGCCTAGGGTCGGGTGGCTACACCTTC
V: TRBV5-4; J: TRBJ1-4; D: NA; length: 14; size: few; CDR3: CASSHSGRHEKLFF; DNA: TGTGCCAGCAGCCACTCGGGACGGCATGAAAAACTGTTTTTT
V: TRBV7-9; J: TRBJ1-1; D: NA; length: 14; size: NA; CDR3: CASSPKPLGTEAFF; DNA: TGTGCCAGCAGCCCTAAACCGTTGGGCACTGAAGCTTTCTTT
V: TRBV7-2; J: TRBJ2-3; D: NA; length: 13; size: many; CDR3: CASSAGRADTQYF; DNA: TGTGCCAGCAGCGCCGGACGGGCTGATACGCAGTATTTT
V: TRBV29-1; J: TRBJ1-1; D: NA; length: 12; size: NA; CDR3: CSVRQSNTEAFF; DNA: TGCAGCGTTCGCCAGAGTAACACTGAAGCTTTCTTT
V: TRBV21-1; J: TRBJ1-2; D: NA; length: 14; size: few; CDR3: CASSNPDTVYGYTF; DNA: TGTGCCAGCAGCAACCCCGACACCGTCTATGGCTACACCTTC
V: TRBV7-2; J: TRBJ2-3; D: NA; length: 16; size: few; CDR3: CASSLVIGLITDTQYF; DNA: TGTGCCAGCAGCTTAGTAATCGGACTTATCACAGATACGCAGTATTTT
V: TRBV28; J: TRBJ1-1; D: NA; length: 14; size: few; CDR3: CASSWTGLDTEAFF; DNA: TGTGCCAGCAGTTGGACGGGGTTGGACACTGAAGCTTTCTTT
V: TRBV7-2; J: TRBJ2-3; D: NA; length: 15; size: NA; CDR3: CASSLGVNSGDTQYF; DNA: TGTGCCAGCAGCTTGGGAGTTAACTCGGGAGATACGCAGTATTTT
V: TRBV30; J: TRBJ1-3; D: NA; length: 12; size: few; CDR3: CAWSVRGNTIYF; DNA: TGTGCCTGGAGTGTACGGGGAAACACCATATATTTT
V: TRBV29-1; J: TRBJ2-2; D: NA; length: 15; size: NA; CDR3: CSVARQAANTGELFF; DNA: TGCAGCGTTGCCCGACAGGCTGCGAACACCGGGGAGCTGTTTTTT
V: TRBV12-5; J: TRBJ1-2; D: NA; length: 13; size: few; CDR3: CASGNGVKDGYTF; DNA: TGTGCTAGTGGGAATGGGGTGAAGGATGGCTACACCTTC
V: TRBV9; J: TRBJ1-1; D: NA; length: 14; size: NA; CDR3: CASSAQRQVSEAFF; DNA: TGTGCCAGCAGCGCCCAACGACAGGTCTCTGAAGCTTTCTTT
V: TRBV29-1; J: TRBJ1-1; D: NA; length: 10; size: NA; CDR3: CSVADTEAFF; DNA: TGCAGCGTTGCTGACACTGAAGCTTTCTTT
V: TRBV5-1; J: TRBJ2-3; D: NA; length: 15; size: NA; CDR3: CASSFLRQPTDTQYF; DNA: TGCGCCAGCAGCTTCCTACGGCAGCCCACAGATACGCAGTATTTT
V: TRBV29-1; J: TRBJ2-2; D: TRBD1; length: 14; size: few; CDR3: CSVGQGAPTGELFF; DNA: TGCAGCGTTGGGCAGGGGGCGCCCACCGGGGAGCTGTTTTTT
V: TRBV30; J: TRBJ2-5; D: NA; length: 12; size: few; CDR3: CAWRGRQETQYF; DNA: TGTGCCTGGAGGGGACGGCAAGAGACCCAGTACTTC
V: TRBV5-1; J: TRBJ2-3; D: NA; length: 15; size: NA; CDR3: CASSLSRSYTDTQYF; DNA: TGCGCCAGCAGCTTGAGCCGGAGTTACACAGATACGCAGTATTTT
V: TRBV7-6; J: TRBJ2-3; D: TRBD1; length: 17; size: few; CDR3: CASSAAITGGDSDTQYF; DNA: TGTGCCAGCAGCGCCGCCATCACAGGGGGCGACTCTGATACGCAGTATTTT
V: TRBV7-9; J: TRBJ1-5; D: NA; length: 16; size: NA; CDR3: CASSLWDGYSNQPQHF; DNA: TGTGCCAGCAGCTTATGGGACGGTTATAGCAATCAGCCCCAGCATTTT
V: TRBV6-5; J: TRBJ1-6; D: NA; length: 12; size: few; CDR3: CASRPQNSPLHF; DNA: TGTGCCAGCAGGCCTCAGAATTCACCCCTCCACTTT
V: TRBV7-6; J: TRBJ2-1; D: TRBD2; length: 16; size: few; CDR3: CASSLKGTSGWNEQFF; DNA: TGTGCCAGCAGCTTAAAAGGGACTAGCGGTTGGAATGAGCAGTTCTTC
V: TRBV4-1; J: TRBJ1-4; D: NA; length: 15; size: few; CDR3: CASSLRGHADEKLFF; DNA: TGCGCCAGCAGCCTGAGGGGTCACGCCGATGAAAAACTGTTTTTT